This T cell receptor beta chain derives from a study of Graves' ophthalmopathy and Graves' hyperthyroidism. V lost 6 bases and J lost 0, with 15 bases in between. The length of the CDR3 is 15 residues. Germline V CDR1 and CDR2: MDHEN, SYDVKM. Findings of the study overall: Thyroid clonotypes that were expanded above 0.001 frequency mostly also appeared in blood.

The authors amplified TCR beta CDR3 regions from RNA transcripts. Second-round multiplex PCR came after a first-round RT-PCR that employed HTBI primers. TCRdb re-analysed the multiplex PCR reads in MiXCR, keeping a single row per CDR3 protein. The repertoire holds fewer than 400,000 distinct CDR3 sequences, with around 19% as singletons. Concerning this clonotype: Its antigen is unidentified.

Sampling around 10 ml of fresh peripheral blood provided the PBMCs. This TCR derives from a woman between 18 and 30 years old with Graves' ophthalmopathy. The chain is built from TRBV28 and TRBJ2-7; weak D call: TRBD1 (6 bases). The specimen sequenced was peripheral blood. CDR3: CASRHYQDSSYEQYF. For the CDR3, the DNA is TGTGCCAGCAGGCATTACCAGGACAGCTCCTACGAGCAGTACTTC. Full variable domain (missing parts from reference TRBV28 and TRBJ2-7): DVKVTQSSRYLVKRTGEKVFLECVQDMDHENMFWYRQDPGLGLRLIYFSYDVKMKEKGDIPEGYSVSREKKERFSLILESASTNQTSMYLCASRHYQDSSYEQYFGPGTRLTVT.